This is a list of T cell receptor beta chains from one sample in a study of cytomegalovirus exposure and HLA in healthy donors. Sequencing was performed with immunoSEQ multiplex PCR; in TCRdb, only in-frame clones are kept and a portion is missing. The table includes 150,000 to 200,000 clones, roughly 84% detected once. The sequenced sample consisted of PBMCs. The origin of the receptors is a boy between 10 and 17 years old in good health and CMV-seronegative. The CDR3 runs from the conserved cysteine through the conserved F or W. Each record gives: J gene, clone size, V gene, CDR3 protein. The listing skips clone size in some rows; elsewhere it reads once, few, many or a size class.

j_gene: TRBJ1-6
abundance: NA
v_gene: TRBV9
CDR3aa: CASSVNPGQLSNSPLHF

j_gene: TRBJ1-3
abundance: once
v_gene: TRBV2
CDR3aa: CASSESRGTGNTIYF

j_gene: TRBJ2-3
abundance: NA
v_gene: TRBV6-1
CDR3aa: CASNLYTPGTDTQYF

j_gene: TRBJ1-1
abundance: once
v_gene: TRBV5-4
CDR3aa: CASSLARNTEAFF

j_gene: TRBJ2-1
abundance: once
v_gene: TRBV11-3
CDR3aa: CASSFSFNNEQFF

j_gene: TRBJ2-1
abundance: NA
v_gene: TRBV9
CDR3aa: CASSVVAGRYNEQFF

j_gene: TRBJ2-3
abundance: NA
v_gene: TRBV11-1
CDR3aa: CASSHDRGTDTQYF

j_gene: TRBJ2-2
abundance: NA
v_gene: TRBV7-2
CDR3aa: CASSFLAQSGELFF

j_gene: TRBJ2-1
abundance: NA
v_gene: TRBV2
CDR3aa: CASSTAGTSGNEQFF

j_gene: TRBJ1-3
abundance: once
v_gene: TRBV5-1
CDR3aa: CASSPSPGGRGGELYF

j_gene: TRBJ1-1
abundance: NA
v_gene: TRBV2
CDR3aa: CASSEWTGGNTEAFF

j_gene: TRBJ1-5
abundance: NA
v_gene: TRBV19
CDR3aa: CASNEGGNQPQHF

j_gene: TRBJ2-7
abundance: few
v_gene: TRBV5-4
CDR3aa: CASSFGGGTAYEQYF

j_gene: TRBJ2-3
abundance: NA
v_gene: TRBV30
CDR3aa: CAWRVGRGTDTQYF

j_gene: TRBJ1-1
abundance: few
v_gene: TRBV4-3
CDR3aa: CASSRAANTEAFF

j_gene: TRBJ1-4
abundance: NA
v_gene: TRBV27
CDR3aa: CASSLGTGGFSREKLFF

j_gene: TRBJ1-1
abundance: NA
v_gene: TRBV29-1
CDR3aa: CSGTQGGTEAFF

j_gene: TRBJ1-1
abundance: NA
v_gene: TRBV6-1
CDR3aa: CASSAEQTTEAFF

j_gene: TRBJ1-1
abundance: few
v_gene: TRBV28
CDR3aa: CASSLTLDTEAFF

j_gene: TRBJ2-5
abundance: NA
v_gene: TRBV4-1
CDR3aa: CASSQVSAKETQYF

j_gene: TRBJ2-7
abundance: NA
v_gene: TRBV13
CDR3aa: CASQITGTGGEQYF

j_gene: TRBJ1-6
abundance: few
v_gene: TRBV4-3
CDR3aa: CASSQDPSGTNSPLHF

j_gene: TRBJ2-2
abundance: NA
v_gene: TRBV9
CDR3aa: CASSVGTGLTGELFF

j_gene: TRBJ2-7
abundance: NA
v_gene: TRBV27
CDR3aa: CASSFRGLADYYEQYF

j_gene: TRBJ1-1
abundance: NA
v_gene: TRBV27
CDR3aa: CASSLQGRNTEAFF

j_gene: TRBJ1-5
abundance: NA
v_gene: TRBV19
CDR3aa: CASSTGPSEPQHF

j_gene: TRBJ2-5
abundance: NA
v_gene: TRBV7-2
CDR3aa: CASSRTGREETQYF

j_gene: TRBJ2-5
abundance: NA
v_gene: TRBV19
CDR3aa: CATRQGTRETQYF

j_gene: TRBJ1-2
abundance: NA
v_gene: TRBV11-3
CDR3aa: CASSLERTGQGMRYGYTF

j_gene: TRBJ2-2
abundance: NA
v_gene: TRBV5-4
CDR3aa: CASSSRGVTGELFF

j_gene: TRBJ2-7
abundance: NA
v_gene: TRBV9
CDR3aa: CASSGGDFYEQYF

j_gene: TRBJ2-3
abundance: once
v_gene: TRBV10-3
CDR3aa: CAIRTSVSGTDTQYF

j_gene: TRBJ2-7
abundance: NA
v_gene: TRBV6-6
CDR3aa: CASSHGTSGTYEQYF

j_gene: TRBJ2-1
abundance: NA
v_gene: TRBV7-2
CDR3aa: CASSLPTSYIGNEQFF

j_gene: TRBJ1-3
abundance: NA
v_gene: TRBV7-8
CDR3aa: CASSRDRDPGNTIYF

j_gene: TRBJ1-6
abundance: NA
v_gene: TRBV7-6
CDR3aa: CASSAGTVNSPLHF

j_gene: TRBJ2-3
abundance: NA
v_gene: TRBV11-3
CDR3aa: CASSPGDYKDTQYF

j_gene: TRBJ2-7
abundance: NA
v_gene: TRBV6-1
CDR3aa: CASSWDSFYEQYF

j_gene: TRBJ2-2
abundance: NA
v_gene: TRBV11-2
CDR3aa: CASGAGELFF

j_gene: TRBJ2-1
abundance: NA
v_gene: TRBV19
CDR3aa: CASSIVPGLAGQYNEQFF

j_gene: TRBJ1-2
abundance: NA
v_gene: TRBV4-1
CDR3aa: CASSQVGGARVYGYTF

j_gene: TRBJ2-7
abundance: NA
v_gene: TRBV5-4
CDR3aa: CASSLFRQGTNSYEQYF

j_gene: TRBJ2-7
abundance: NA
v_gene: TRBV5-4
CDR3aa: CASSLGTWAGYEQYF

j_gene: TRBJ2-3
abundance: NA
v_gene: TRBV27
CDR3aa: CASSLGAAGGWGTDTQYF